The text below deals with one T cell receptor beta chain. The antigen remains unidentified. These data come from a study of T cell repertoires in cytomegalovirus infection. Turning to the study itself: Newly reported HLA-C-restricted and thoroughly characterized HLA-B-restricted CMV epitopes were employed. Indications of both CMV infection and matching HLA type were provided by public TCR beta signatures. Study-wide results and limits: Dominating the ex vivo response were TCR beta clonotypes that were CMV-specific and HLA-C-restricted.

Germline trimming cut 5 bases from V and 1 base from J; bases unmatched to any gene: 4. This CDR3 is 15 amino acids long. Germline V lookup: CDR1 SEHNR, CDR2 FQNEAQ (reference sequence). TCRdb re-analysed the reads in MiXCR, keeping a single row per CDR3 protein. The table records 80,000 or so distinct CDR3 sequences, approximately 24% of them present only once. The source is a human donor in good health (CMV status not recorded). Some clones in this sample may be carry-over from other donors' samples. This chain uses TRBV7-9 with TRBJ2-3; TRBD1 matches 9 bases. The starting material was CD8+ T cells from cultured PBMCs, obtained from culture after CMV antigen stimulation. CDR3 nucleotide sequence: TGTGCCAGCAGCGTCCGGGACAGGGGCACAGATACGCAGTATTTT. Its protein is CASSVRDRGTDTQYF. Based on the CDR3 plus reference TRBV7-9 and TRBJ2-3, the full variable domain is DTGVSQNPRHKITKRGQNVTFRCDPISEHNRLYWYRQTLGQGPEFLTYFQNEAQLEKSRLLSDRFSAERPKGSFSTLEIQRTEQGDSAMYLCASSVRDRGTDTQYFGPGTRLTVL.